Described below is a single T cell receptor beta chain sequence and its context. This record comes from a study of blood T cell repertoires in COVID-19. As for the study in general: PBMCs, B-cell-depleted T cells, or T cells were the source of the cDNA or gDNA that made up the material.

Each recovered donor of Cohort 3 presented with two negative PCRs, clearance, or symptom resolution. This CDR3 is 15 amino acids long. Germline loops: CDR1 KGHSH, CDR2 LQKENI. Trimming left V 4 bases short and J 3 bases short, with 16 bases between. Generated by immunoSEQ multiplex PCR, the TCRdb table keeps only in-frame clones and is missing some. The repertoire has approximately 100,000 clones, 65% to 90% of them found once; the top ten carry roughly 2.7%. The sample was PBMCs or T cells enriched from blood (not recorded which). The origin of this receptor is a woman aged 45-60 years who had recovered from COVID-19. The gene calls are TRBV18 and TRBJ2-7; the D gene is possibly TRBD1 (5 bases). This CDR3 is CASSQTQQVDYEQYF. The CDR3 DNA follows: TGTGCCAGCTCACAGACCCAACAGGTGGACTACGAGCAGTACTTC.